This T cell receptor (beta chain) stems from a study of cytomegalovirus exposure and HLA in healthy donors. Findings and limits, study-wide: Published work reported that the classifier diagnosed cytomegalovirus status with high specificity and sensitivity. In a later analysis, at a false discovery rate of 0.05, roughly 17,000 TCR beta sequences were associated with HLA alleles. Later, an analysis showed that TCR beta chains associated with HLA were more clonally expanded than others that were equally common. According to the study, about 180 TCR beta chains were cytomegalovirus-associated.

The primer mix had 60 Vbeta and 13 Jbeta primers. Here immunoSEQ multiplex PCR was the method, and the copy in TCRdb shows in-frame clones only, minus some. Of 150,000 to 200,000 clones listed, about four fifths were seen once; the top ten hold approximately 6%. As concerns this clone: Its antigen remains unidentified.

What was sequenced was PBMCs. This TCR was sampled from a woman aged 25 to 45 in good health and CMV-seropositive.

The CDR3 DNA is TGCGCCAGCAGCCTAGAGAGGGGGTGGGGCACTGAAGCTTTCTTT. Translation gives CASSLERGWGTEAFF. The chain links TRBV5-1 to TRBJ1-1, with a tentative D call TRBD1 (6 bases). Germline V gives CDR1 SGHRS, CDR2 YFSETQ. With 4 bases removed from V and 4 bases from J, the gap between germline ends came to 17 bases. This CDR3 has 15 residues.